This entry lists 19 T cell receptor beta chains sequenced from one sample in a study of T cells and copy number aberrations in small-cell lung cancer. Using immunoSEQ multiplex PCR, the repertoire was profiled, and TCRdb retains in-frame clones only, with some absent. The sample has some 3,000 clones; around nine tenths are singletons. Sequencing was carried out using normal tissue next to the tumor. The receptors shown here come from a man aged 45-65 years with small cell lung cancer.

Note on this clone: One end of the junction varies from germline; a read error may be responsible. The CDR3: CASGQAGADEQYF. CDR3 DNA: TGCGCCAGCGGCCAAGCTGGAGCGGACGAGCAGTACTTC. V gene TRBV4-3 combines with J gene TRBJ2-7, with a weak D call TRBD2 (5 bases). Germline V gene data show CDR1 as LGHNA and CDR2 as YSLEER. The CDR3 is 13 amino acids.

The V and J genes are TRBV7-2 and TRBJ2-5; 8 bases are a match to TRBD2. J was trimmed by 0 bases and V by 3 bases; bases with no gene match: 3. From germline, CDR1 is SGHTA and CDR2 FQGNSA. The CDR3 is made up of 15 amino acids. The chain's CDR3 is CASSFTAGDQETQYF. The CDR3 region has the DNA TGTGCCAGCAGCTTCACAGCGGGGGACCAAGAGACCCAGTACTTC.

This chain connects TRBV11-3 to TRBJ2-2; D gene unclear. The CDR3 extends over 16 amino acids. Germline CDR1 reads SGHNT; CDR2 reads YENEEA. V dropped 1 base and J dropped 0 bases, with 9 bases sitting between them. CDR3 nucleotide sequence: TGTGCCAGCAGCTTAGGGTGGGTCTCGAACACCGGGGAGCTGTTTTTT. Protein: CASSLGWVSNTGELFF.

The gene calls are TRBV4-1 and TRBJ2-4; D is perhaps TRBD2 (6 bases). The length of the CDR3 is 17 residues. Germline assignment: CDR1 MGHRA and CDR2 YSYEKL. V was cut by 0 bases and J by 3 bases, with 15 bases left in between. This CDR3 is CASSQDHWGVGKNIQYF. The CDR3 DNA reads TGCGCCAGCAGCCAAGATCACTGGGGGGTTGGCAAAAACATTCAGTACTTC.

On this clone itself: One end of the junction does not line up with germline, which may come from a read error. V and J are TRBV7-7 and TRBJ1-1, with D unclear. Germline CDR1 and CDR2: SSHAT and FNYEAQ (reference sequence). This CDR3 is built from 13 residues. The chain's CDR3 is CASSFNKNTEAFF. In DNA form, the CDR3 reads TGTGCTAGCAGCTTTAACAAGAACACTGAAGCTTTCTTT.

The chain couples TRBV4-1 to TRBJ1-2; D might be TRBD1 (6 bases). The germline CDR1 and CDR2 sequences are MGHRA and YSYEKL. The V end lost 6 bases, the J end lost 3 bases, and 20 bases lay between the germline ends. There are 16 residues in the CDR3. CDR3 sequence: CASRQGTGTRDYGYTF. Here the CDR3 DNA reads TGCGCCAGCAGACAGGGAACCGGGACAAGAGACTATGGCTACACCTTC.

The J gene is TRBJ2-5, the V gene TRBV10-3; tentatively, D is TRBD2 (5 bases). Germline values: CDR1 ENHRY, CDR2 SYGVKD. This CDR3 comprises 14 residues. The germline V and J ends were trimmed by 7 bases and 4 bases, with 16 bases remaining between them. CDR3 sequence reads: CAIMREAVGETQYF. DNA for the CDR3: TGTGCCATCATGAGGGAAGCTGTTGGAGAGACCCAGTACTTC.

This clone was picked up one time. The chain links TRBV7-9 to TRBJ1-1; D is unclear. The CDR3 contains 11 residues. V was clipped by 9 bases and J by 0 bases, with 5 bases between them. Germline CDR1 is SEHNR and CDR2 is FQNEAQ (reference sequence). The CDR3 sequence is CASGLNTEAFF. The CDR3 DNA reads TGTGCCAGTGGCCTGAACACTGAAGCTTTCTTT.

This clone appeared once. The J gene is TRBJ2-7, the V gene TRBV2, with a weak D call TRBD2 (6 bases). V lost 6 bases and J 3 bases, leaving 15 bases between the germline ends. The CDR3 totals 14 residues. CDR1 is SNHLY and CDR2 is FYNNEI in the germline V gene. The CDR3 nucleotides are TGTGCCAGCAGGGGGAGGACGGAAAACTACGAGCAGTACTTC. Translating gives CASRGRTENYEQYF.

A single count supports this clone. The rearrangement links TRBV7-2 to TRBJ2-2, with TRBD2 identical over 9 bases. The germline V gene has CDR1 SGHTA and CDR2 FQGNSA. There are 16 residues in the CDR3. Trimming cost V 1 base and J 5 bases; bases outside gene matches: 5. The CDR3 coding sequence is TGTGCCAGCAGCTTAGAAGCGGGGGGTACTACCGGGGAGCTGTTTTTT. This gives the protein CASSLEAGGTTGELFF.

V gene TRBV6-4 combines with J gene TRBJ2-2; possible D gene TRBD1, 7 bases. This CDR3 comprises 15 residues. Germline V gives CDR1 MRHNA, CDR2 SNTAGT. Trimming pared 0 bases from V and 7 bases from J, leaving 12 bases between. CDR3 protein: CASSDSPGGNGELFF. The CDR3 DNA follows: TGTGCCAGCAGTGACTCTCCAGGGGGGAACGGGGAGCTGTTTTTT.

V usage is TRBV2 and J usage is TRBJ1-6; no clear D gene. This CDR3 comprises 13 residues. The germline V and J ends were trimmed by 7 bases and 7 bases, with 11 bases remaining between them. Germline V gene data show CDR1 as SNHLY and CDR2 as FYNNEI. The CDR3 nucleotides read TGTGCCAGCAATATACGGGGAAATTCACCCCTCCACTTT. It codes for CASNIRGNSPLHF.

This chain links TRBV4-2 with TRBJ2-2, with 14 bases identical to TRBD2. With V trimmed by 2 bases and J by 4 bases, 6 bases remained unmatched. CDR3 length equals 18 residues. From germline, CDR1 is LGHNA and CDR2 YNFKEQ. CDR3 residues: CASSQKTSGGAVTGELFF. In DNA form, the CDR3 reads TGTGCCAGCAGCCAAAAGACTAGCGGGGGGGCGGTCACCGGGGAGCTGTTTTTT.

The chain recombines TRBV7-2 with TRBJ2-1; D is perhaps TRBD1 or TRBD2 (5 bases each). This CDR3 has 13 residues. Per the germline V gene, CDR1 is SGHTA and CDR2 is FQGNSA. The V gene lost 5 bases and the J gene lost 9 bases, with 14 bases spanning the gap. As DNA, the CDR3 is TGTGCCAGCAGCCTGCTGGGGGTCGGTGAGCAGTTCTTC. It codes for CASSLLGVGEQFF.

This chain links TRBV15 with TRBJ1-4, with TRBD1 matching 10 bases. CDR1 is LNHNV and CDR2 is YYDKDF in the germline V gene (reference sequence). The ends lost 4 bases at V and 8 bases at J; junction bases unmatched: 4. The CDR3 is made up of 14 amino acids. For the CDR3, the DNA is TGTGCCACCAGCAAGGACAGGGGGGACGAAAAACTGTTTTTT. This gives the protein CATSKDRGDEKLFF.

In DNA form, the CDR3 reads TGCGCCAGCACTGCAGGGTGGGATACGCAGTATTTT. Translation: CASTAGWDTQYF. The chain joins TRBV23-1 to TRBJ2-3; D may be TRBD1 (5 bases). TRBV23-1 is given ORF status, its function remaining uncertain. This CDR3 contains 12 residues. Trimming took 7 bases from V and 6 from J, leaving 11 bases between them.

J is TRBJ2-2 and V is TRBV2; 7 bases are a match to TRBD2. The CDR3 runs to 16 residues. Per germline, CDR1 SNHLY and CDR2 FYNNEI. With 2 bases clipped from V and 2 bases from J, the junction kept 5 bases outside the gene matches. The CDR3 protein is CASSELAETNTGELFF. CDR3 DNA: TGTGCCAGCAGTGAACTAGCGGAGACAAACACCGGGGAGCTGTTTTTT.

This chain joins TRBV5-8 and TRBJ2-1; maybe TRBD2 (7 bases). The germline CDR1 and CDR2 sequences are SGHTS and YDEGEE. The CDR3 covers 12 residues. The chain's CDR3 is CVRGASGNEQFF. As DNA, the CDR3 is TGTGTACGGGGGGCTAGCGGCAATGAGCAGTTCTTC.

As regards this clone: Germline is not matched at one junction end, which may reflect a read error. This rearrangement joins TRBV5-1 to TRBJ1-2; no definite D call. From germline, CDR1 is SGHRS and CDR2 YFSETQ. The CDR3 is made up of 12 amino acids. For the CDR3, the DNA is TGCGCTAGCAGCTTGGATATGAATGGCTACACCTTC. This translates into CASSLDMNGYTF.